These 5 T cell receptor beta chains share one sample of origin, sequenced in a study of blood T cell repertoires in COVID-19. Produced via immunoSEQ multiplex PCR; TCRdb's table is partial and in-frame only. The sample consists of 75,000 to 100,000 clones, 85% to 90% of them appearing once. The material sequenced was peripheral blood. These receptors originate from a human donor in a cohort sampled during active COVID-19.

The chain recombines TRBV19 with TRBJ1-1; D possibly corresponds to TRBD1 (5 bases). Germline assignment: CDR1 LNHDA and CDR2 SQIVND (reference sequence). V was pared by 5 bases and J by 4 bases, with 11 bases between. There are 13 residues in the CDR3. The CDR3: CASSEPGLTEAFF. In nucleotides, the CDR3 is TGTGCCAGTAGTGAGCCGGGACTCACTGAAGCTTTCTTT. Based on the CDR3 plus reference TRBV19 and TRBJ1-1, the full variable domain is DGGITQSPKYLFRKEGQNVTLSCEQNLNHDAMYWYRQDPGQGLRLIYYSQIVNDFQKGDIAEGYSVSREKKESFPLTVTSAQKNPTAFYLCASSEPGLTEAFFGQGTRLTVV.

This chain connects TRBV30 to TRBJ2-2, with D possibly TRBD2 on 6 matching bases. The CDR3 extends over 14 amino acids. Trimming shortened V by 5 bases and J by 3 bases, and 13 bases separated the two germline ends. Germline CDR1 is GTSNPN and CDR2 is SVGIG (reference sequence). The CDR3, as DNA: TGTGCCTGGGCCGGGACTCCTCACACCGGGGAGCTGTTTTTT. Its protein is CAWAGTPHTGELFF.

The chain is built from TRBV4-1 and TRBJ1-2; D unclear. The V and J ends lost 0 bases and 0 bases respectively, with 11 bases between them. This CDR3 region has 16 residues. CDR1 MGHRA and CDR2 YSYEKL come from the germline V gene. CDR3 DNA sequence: TGCGCCAGCAGCCAAGAGTTCAGGACTTCTAACTATGGCTACACCTTC. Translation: CASSQEFRTSNYGYTF.

The chain's CDR3 is CSVEGQGGYEQYF. CDR3 nucleotide sequence: TGCAGCGTTGAGGGACAGGGGGGATACGAGCAGTACTTC. This rearrangement joins TRBV29-1 to TRBJ2-7, with TRBD1 matching 11 bases. The V segment lost 3 bases and the J segment 4 bases; nucleotides outside the gene matches: 2. The CDR3 consists of 13 residues. From germline, CDR1 is SQVTM and CDR2 ANQGSEA.

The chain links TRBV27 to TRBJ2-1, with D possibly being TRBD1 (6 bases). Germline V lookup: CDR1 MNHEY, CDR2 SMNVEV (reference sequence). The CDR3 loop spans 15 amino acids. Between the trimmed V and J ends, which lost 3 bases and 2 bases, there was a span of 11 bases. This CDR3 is CASSLTRGAYNEQFF. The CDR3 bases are TGTGCCAGCAGTTTGACCAGGGGTGCCTACAATGAGCAGTTCTTC.